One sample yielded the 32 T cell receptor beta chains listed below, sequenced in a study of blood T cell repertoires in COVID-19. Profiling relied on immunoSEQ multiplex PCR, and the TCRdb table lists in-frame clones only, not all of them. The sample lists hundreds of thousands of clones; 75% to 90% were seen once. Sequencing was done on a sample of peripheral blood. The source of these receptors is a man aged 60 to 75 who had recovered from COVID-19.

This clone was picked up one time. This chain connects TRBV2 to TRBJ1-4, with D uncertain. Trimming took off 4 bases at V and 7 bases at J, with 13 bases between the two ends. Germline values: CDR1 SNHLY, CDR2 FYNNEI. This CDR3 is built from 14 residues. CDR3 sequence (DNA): TGTGCCAGCAGTGTGTCAGTCCGGAGTGAAAAACTGTTTTTT. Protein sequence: CASSVSVRSEKLFF.

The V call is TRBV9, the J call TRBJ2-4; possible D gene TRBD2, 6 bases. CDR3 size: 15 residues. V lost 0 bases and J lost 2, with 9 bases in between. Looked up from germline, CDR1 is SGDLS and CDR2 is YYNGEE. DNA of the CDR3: TGTGCCAGCAGCGTAGATCGGGGGACCAAAAACATTCAGTACTTC. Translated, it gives CASSVDRGTKNIQYF. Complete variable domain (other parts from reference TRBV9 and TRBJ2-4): DSGVTQTPKHLITATGQRVTLRCSPRSGDLSVYWYQQSLDQGLQFLIQYYNGEERAKGNILERFSAQQFPDLHSELNLSSLELGDSALYFCASSVDRGTKNIQYFGAGTRLSVL.

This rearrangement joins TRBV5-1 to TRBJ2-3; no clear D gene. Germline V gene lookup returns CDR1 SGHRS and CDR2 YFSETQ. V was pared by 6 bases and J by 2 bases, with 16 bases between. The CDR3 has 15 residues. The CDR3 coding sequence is TGCGCCAGCATGATAGCCCCGACCTTCACAGATACGCAGTATTTT. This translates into CASMIAPTFTDTQYF.

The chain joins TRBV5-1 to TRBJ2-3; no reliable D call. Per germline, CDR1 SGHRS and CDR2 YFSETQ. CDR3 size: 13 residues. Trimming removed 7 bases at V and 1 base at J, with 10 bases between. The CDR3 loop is CASSRPGTDTQYF. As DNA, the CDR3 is TGCGCCAGCTCCCGTCCGGGCACAGATACGCAGTATTTT.

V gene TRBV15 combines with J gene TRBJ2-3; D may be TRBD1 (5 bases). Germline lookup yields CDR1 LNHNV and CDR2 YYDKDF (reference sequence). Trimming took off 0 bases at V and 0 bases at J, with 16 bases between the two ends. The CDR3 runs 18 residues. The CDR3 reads CATSRDRQGLFSTDTQYF. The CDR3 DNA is TGTGCCACCAGCAGAGACCGGCAGGGCCTGTTCAGCACAGATACGCAGTATTTT.

DNA for the CDR3: TGCGCCAGCAGTGCGGAGGGTGGGGGCGAGCAGTACTTC. Its translation: CASSAEGGGEQYF. The chain has TRBV10-2 and TRBJ2-7; D might be TRBD2 (6 bases). Germline lookup yields CDR1 WSHSY and CDR2 SAAADI. V lost 4 bases, J lost 6 bases, and 13 bases lay in between. The CDR3 runs to 13 residues.

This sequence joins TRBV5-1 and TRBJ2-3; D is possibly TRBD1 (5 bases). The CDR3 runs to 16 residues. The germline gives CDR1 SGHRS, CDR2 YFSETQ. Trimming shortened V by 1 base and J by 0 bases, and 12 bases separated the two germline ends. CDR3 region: CASSLRQAGSTDTQYF. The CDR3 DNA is TGCGCCAGCAGCTTGCGTCAAGCAGGGAGCACAGATACGCAGTATTTT.

CDR3 sequence (DNA): TGTGCCAGCAGCTTAGAACTAGCGGGGGCCGGACGGGGCAAGCAGTTCTTC. Translation gives CASSLELAGAGRGKQFF. V usage is TRBV7-7 and J usage is TRBJ2-1, with TRBD2 matching 11 bases. Germline V gene data show CDR1 as SSHAT and CDR2 as FNYEAQ (reference sequence). With V trimmed by 1 base and J by 11 bases, 13 bases remained unmatched. This CDR3 comprises 17 residues.

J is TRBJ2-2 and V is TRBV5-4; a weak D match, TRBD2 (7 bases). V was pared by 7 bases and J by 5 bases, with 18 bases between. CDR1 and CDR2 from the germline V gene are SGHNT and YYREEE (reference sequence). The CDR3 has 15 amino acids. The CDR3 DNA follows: TGTGCCAGCGGGAATCGGGGGGCGGGAACCGGGGAGCTGTTTTTT. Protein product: CASGNRGAGTGELFF.

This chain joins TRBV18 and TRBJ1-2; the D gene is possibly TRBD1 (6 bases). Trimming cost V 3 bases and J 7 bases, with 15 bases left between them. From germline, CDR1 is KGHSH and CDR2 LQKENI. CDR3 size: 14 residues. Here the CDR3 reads CASSPIQGMSGYTF. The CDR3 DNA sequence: TGTGCCAGCTCACCCATTCAGGGGATGAGTGGCTACACCTTC.

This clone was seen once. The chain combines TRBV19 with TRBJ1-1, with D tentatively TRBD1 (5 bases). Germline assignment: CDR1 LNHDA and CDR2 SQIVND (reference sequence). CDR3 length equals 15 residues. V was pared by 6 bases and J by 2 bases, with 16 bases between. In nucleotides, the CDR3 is TGTGCCAGTAGGAACAGACAGCTCGTAAACACTGAAGCTTTCTTT. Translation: CASRNRQLVNTEAFF.

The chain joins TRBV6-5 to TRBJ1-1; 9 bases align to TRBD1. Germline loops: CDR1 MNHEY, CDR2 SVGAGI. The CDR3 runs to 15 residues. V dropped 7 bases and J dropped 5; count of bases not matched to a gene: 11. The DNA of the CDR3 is TGTGCCAGCAACAGGGGGCGCGTATCCCAAACTGAAGCTTTCTTT. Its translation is CASNRGRVSQTEAFF.

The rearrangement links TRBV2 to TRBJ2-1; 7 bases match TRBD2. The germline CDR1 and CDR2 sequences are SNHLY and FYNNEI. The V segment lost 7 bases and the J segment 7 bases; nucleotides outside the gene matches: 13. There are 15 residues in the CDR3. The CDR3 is CASKRDYRSGNEQFF. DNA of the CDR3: TGTGCCAGCAAGCGGGACTACCGAAGTGGGAATGAGCAGTTCTTC.

The CDR3 protein is CASEQGAGGAYGYTF. The CDR3 DNA reads as TGTGCCAGCGAACAAGGGGCAGGGGGCGCCTATGGCTACACCTTC. The chain is built from TRBV19 and TRBJ1-2, with 8 nucleotides matching TRBD1. The CDR3 is made up of 15 amino acids. V lost 9 bases, J lost 4 bases, and 13 bases stayed unmatched. Germline lookup yields CDR1 LNHDA and CDR2 SQIVND (reference sequence).

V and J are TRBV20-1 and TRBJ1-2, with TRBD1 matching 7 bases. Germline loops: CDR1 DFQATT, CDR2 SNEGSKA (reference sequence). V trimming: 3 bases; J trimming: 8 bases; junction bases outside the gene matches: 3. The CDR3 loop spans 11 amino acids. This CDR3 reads CSARTGWGYTF. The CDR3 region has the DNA TGCAGTGCTAGGACAGGGTGGGGCTACACCTTC.

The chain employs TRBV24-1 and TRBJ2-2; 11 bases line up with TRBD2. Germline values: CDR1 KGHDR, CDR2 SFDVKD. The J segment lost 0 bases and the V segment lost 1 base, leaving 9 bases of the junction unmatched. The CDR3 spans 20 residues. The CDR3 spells CATSDFPRLAGGPNTGELFF. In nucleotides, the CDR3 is TGTGCCACCAGTGATTTCCCGAGGCTAGCGGGGGGCCCGAACACCGGGGAGCTGTTTTTT.

CDR3 in amino acids: CAISASGVYNEQFF. For the CDR3, the DNA is TGTGCCATCAGTGCTAGCGGGGTATACAATGAGCAGTTCTTC. V and J are TRBV10-3 and TRBJ2-1, with TRBD2 identical over 9 bases. CDR1 ENHRY and CDR2 SYGVKD come from the germline V gene. The CDR3 runs to 14 residues. The V and J ends lost 4 bases and 4 bases, in that order; junction bases with no gene match: 2.

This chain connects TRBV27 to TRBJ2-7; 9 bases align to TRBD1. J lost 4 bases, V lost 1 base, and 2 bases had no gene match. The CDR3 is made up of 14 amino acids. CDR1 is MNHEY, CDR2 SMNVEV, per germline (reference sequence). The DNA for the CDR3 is TGTGCCAGCAGTTTATTGGGGACAGGGTACGAGCAGTACTTC. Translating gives CASSLLGTGYEQYF.

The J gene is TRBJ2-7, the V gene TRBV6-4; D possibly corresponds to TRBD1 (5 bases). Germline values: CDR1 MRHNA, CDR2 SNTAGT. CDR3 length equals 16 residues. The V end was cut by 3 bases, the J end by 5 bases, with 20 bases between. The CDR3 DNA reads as TGTGCCAGCAGTGATATTAATCAGGGCGATTCACACGAGCAGTACGTC. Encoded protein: CASSDINQGDSHEQYV.

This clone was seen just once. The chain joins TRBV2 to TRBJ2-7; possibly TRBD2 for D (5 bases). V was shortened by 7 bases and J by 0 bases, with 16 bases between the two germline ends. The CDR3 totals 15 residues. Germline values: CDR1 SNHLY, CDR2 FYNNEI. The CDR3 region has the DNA TGTGCCAGCACTCATAGTCTAGCCGGCTCCTACGAGCAGTACTTC. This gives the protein CASTHSLAGSYEQYF.

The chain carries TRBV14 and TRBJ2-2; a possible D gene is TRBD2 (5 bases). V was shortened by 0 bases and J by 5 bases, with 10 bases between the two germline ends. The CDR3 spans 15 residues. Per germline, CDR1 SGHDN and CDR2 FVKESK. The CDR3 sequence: CASSQDWPGTGELFF. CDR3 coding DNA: TGTGCCAGCAGCCAAGATTGGCCGGGGACCGGGGAGCTGTTTTTT.

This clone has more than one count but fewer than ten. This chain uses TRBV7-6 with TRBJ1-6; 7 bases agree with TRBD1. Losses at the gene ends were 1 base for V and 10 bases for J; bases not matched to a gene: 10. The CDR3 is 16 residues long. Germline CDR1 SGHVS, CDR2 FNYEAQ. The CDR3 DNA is TGTGCCAGCAGCTTAGAGGCAGGGGGTTCGGGGTCACCCCTCCACTTT. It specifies CASSLEAGGSGSPLHF.

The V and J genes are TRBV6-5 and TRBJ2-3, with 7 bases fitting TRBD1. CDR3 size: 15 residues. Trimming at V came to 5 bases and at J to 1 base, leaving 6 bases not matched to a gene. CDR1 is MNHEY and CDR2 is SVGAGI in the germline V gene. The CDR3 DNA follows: TGTGCCAGCAGTAGGGGACAGCCCCGCACAGATACGCAGTATTTT. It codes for CASSRGQPRTDTQYF.

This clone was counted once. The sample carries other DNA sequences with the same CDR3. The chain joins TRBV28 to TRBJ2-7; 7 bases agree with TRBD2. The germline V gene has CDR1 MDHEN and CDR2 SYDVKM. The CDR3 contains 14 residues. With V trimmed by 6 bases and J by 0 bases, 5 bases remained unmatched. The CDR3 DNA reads TGTGCCAGCAGGGGAGCGGGAAGCTCCTACGAGCAGTACTTC. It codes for CASRGAGSSYEQYF.

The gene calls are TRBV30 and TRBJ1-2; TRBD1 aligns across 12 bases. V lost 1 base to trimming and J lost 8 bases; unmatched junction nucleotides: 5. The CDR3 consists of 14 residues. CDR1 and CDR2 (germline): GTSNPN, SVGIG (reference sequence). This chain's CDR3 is CAWSGDRGRVGYTF. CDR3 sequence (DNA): TGTGCCTGGAGTGGGGACAGGGGGCGGGTCGGCTACACCTTC.

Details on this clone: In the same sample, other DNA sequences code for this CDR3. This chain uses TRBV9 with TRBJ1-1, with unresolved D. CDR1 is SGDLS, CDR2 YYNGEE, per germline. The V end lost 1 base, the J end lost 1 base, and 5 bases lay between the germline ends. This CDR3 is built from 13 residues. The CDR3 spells CASSVRENTEAFF. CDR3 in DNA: TGTGCCAGCAGCGTACGAGAGAACACTGAAGCTTTCTTT.

CDR3 sequence: CASSRSGQETQYF. The CDR3 coding sequence is TGTGCCAGCAGTAGGAGCGGCCAAGAGACCCAGTACTTC. V gene TRBV27 combines with J gene TRBJ2-5; possibly TRBD2 for D (5 bases). V lost 5 bases and J lost 1, with 8 bases in between. The CDR3 is made up of 13 amino acids. Germline CDR1 MNHEY, CDR2 SMNVEV (reference sequence).

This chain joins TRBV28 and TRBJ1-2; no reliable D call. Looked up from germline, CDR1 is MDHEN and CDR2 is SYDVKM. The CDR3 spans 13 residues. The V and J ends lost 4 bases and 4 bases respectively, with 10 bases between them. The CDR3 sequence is CASSSTIVYGYTF. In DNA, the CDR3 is TGTGCCAGCAGTTCGACAATCGTCTATGGCTACACCTTC.

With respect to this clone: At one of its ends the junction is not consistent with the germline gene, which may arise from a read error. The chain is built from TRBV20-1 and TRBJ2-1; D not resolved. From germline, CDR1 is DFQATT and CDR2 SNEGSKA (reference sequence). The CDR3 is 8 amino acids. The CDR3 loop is CSASPRVF. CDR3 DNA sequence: TGCAGTGCTAGCCCTCGGGTCTTC.

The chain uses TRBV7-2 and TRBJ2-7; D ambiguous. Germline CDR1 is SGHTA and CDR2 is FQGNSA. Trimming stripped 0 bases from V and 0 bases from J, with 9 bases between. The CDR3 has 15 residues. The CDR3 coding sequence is TGTGCCAGCAGCTTAGCGTCAGAATACTCCTACGAGCAGTACTTC. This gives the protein CASSLASEYSYEQYF.

As DNA, the CDR3 is TGTGCCACCTTCGGTGTGGCGGCGGGGAACACTGAAGCTTTCTTT. This sequence encodes CATFGVAAGNTEAFF. V gene TRBV27 combines with J gene TRBJ1-1; D unresolved. V dropped 10 bases and J dropped 1 base, with 19 bases sitting between them. CDR3 length equals 15 residues. Germline CDR1 reads MNHEY; CDR2 reads SMNVEV (reference sequence).

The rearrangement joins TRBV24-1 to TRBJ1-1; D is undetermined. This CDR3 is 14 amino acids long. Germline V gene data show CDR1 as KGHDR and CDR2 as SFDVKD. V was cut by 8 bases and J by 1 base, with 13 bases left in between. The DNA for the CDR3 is TGTGCCACCACGTGGGCAAGTCGGAACACTGAAGCTTTCTTT. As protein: CATTWASRNTEAFF.